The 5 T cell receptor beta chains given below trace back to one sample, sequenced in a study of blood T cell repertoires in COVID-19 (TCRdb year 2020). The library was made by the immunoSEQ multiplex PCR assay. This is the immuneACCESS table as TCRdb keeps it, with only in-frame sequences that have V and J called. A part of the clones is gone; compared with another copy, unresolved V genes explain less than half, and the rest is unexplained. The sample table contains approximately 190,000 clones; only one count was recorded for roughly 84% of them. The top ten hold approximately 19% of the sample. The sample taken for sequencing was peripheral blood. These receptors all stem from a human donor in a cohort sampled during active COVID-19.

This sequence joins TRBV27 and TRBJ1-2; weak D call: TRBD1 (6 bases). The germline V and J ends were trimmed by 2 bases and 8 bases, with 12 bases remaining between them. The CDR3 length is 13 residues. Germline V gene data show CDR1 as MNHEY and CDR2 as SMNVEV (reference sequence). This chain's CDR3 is CASSLQGPGGYTF. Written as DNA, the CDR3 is TGTGCCAGCAGTTTACAGGGGCCCGGAGGCTACACCTTC.

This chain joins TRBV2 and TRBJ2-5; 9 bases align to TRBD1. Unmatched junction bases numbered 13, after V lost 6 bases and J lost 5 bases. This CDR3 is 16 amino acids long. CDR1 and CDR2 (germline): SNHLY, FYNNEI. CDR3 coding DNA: TGTGCCAGCAGGCCCGGGACAGGGTTTGGGGGGGAGACCCAGTACTTC. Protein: CASRPGTGFGGETQYF.

The CDR3 sequence: CASSPQGQGNYGYTF. The CDR3 coding sequence is TGTGCCAGCTCACCCCAGGGACAGGGGAACTATGGCTACACCTTC. The chain recombines TRBV18 with TRBJ1-2, with 10 bases identical to TRBD1. The V and J ends lost 3 bases and 2 bases, in that order; junction bases with no gene match: 3. CDR1 KGHSH and CDR2 LQKENI come from the germline V gene. CDR3 size: 15 residues.

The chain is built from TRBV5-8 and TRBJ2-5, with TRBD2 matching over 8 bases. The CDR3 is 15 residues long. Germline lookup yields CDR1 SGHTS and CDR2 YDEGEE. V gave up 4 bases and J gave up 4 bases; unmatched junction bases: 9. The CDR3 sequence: CASSGGTRKRETQYF. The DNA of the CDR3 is TGTGCCAGCAGCGGCGGGACTAGGAAACGAGAGACCCAGTACTTC.

The CDR3 loop is CASSYDDSKEKLFF. The CDR3 nucleotides read TGTGCCAGCAGTTACGATGACTCAAAAGAAAAACTGTTTTTT. The chain has TRBV6-5 and TRBJ1-4; D call uncertain. The CDR3 extends over 14 amino acids. Trimming took 2 bases from V and 8 from J, leaving 12 bases between them. Germline CDR1 MNHEY, CDR2 SVGAGI.